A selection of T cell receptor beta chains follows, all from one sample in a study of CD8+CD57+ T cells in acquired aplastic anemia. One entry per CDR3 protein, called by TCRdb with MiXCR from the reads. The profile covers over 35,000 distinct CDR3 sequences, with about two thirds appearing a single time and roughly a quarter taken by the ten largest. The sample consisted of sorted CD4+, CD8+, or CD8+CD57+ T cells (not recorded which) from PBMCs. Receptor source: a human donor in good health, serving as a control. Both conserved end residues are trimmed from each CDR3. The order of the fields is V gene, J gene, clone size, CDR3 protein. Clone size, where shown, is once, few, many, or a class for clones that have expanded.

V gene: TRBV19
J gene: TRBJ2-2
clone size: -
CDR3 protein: ASKRKRDTGELF

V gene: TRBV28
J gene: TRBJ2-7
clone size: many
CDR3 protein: ASSVVGSENCEQY

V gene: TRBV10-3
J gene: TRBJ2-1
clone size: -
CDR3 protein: AISDVRGGGNEQF

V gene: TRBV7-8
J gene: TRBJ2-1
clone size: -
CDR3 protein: ASILDRAEEQF

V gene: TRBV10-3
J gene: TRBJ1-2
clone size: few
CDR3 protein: AITQAMDYGYT

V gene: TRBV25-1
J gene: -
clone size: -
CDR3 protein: ASSDWVGPHNEQY

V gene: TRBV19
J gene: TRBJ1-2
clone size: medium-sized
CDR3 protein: ASPTDTTNYGYT

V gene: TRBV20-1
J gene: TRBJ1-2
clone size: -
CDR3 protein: SARVSLRGYT

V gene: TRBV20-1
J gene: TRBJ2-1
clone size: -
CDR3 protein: SARPAGTGGNEQF

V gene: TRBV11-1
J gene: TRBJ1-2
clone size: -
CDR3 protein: ASSLVPPSSKRGYGYT

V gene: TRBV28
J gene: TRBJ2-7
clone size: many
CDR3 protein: ASSFPGGYEQY

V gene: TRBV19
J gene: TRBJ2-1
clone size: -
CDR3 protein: ASGGLAGPFYNEQF

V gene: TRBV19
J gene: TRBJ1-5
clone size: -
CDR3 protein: ASSMGLGQPQH

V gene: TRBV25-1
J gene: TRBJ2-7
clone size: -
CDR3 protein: ATSAGETYEQY

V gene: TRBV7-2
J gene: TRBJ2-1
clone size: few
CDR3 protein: ASTAYRVHEQF

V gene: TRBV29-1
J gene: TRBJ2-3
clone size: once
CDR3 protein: SVGGGANTQY

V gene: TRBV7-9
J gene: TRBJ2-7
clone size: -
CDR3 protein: ASSYDIYEQY

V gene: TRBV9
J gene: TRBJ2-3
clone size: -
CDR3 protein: ASSENFWTADTQY

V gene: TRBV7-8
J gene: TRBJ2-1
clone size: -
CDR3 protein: ASGLERYNEQF

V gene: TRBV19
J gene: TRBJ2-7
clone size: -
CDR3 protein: ASSSGLSYEQY

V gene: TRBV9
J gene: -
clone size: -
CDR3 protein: ASSSGLARVETQY

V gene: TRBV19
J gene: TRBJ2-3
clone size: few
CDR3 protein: ASSIFGGDTQY

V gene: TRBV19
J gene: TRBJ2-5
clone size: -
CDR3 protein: ASSIAAGVETQY

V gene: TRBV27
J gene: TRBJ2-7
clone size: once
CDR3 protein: ACSLSPGLAGGLPYEQY

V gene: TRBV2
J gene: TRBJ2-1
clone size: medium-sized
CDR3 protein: ASSGNNEQF

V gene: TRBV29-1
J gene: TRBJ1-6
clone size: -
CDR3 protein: SVGGDSESPLH

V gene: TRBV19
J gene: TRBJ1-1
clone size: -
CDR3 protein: ASLDRNTEAF

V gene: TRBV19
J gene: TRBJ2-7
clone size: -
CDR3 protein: ASSISSGGYEQY

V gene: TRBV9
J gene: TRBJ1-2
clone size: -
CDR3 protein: ASSPGGEGYT

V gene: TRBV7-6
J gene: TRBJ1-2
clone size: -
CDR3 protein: ASSLGRGNYGYT

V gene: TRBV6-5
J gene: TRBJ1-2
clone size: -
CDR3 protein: ASSYRGGYT

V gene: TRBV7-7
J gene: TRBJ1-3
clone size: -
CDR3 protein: ASSRRGSGNTIY

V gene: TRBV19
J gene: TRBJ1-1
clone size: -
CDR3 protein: ASIARAGTEAF

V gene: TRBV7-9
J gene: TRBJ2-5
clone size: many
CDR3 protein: ASSLPALGRGQTQY

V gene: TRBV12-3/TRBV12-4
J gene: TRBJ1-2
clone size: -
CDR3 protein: ASSPTKLTGNGRLQFHT

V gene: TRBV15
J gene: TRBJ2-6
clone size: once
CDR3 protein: ATSRSSGSGANVLT